This T cell receptor beta chain comes out of a study of shared clonotypes between healthy human individuals. In replicate PCRs of sorted subsets, 150 to 200 ng DNA, approximately 32,000 T cell genomes, was used. Sequencing was performed with immunoSEQ multiplex PCR; in TCRdb, only in-frame clones are kept and a portion is missing. The profile shows hundreds of thousands of clones, 90% to 96% of them singletons. CDR1 GTSNPN and CDR2 SVGIG come from the germline V gene (reference sequence). CDR3 length: 14 amino acids. Deletions cut 1 base from V and 4 bases from J, with 13 bases between. Sequencing was carried out using naive CD4+ T cells sorted from blood. As for subset: CD45RA+ positively selected. The receptor comes from a woman in her 30s in good health. The chain links TRBV30 to TRBJ1-2, with D uncertain. The CDR3 is CAWSAASRGYGYTF. The DNA of the CDR3 is TGTGCCTGGAGTGCCGCCTCGCGGGGCTATGGCTACACCTTC.